The rows below give T cell receptor beta chains drawn from one sample of a study of blood T cell repertoires in COVID-19. This table comes from immunoSEQ multiplex PCR, and its TCRdb copy is limited to in-frame clones, with some not included. The sample shows 250,000 to 300,000 clones, 70% to 90% of them seen only once. The specimen was PBMCs or T cells enriched from blood (not recorded which). The receptors come from a woman in her fifties or sixties in a cohort exposed to, infected with or recovered from COVID-19 (not recorded which). Both conserved end residues are part of each CDR3. The D gene is left open where the match is weak. Not every row has a clone size; where given, it reads once, few, many or a size class.

.,.,15,TRBV4-1,TRBJ1-4,CASSQDGGRGEKLFF,TGCGCCAGCAGCCAAGACGGAGGGAGGGGGGAAAAACTGTTTTTT
.,.,17,TRBV28,TRBJ1-5,CASSWGRGAYSNQPQHF,TGTGCCAGCAGTTGGGGAAGGGGTGCTTATAGCAATCAGCCCCAGCATTTT
.,TRBD1,15,TRBV2,TRBJ2-6,CASDRQGVGANVLTF,TGTGCCAGCGACCGACAGGGGGTTGGGGCCAACGTCCTGACTTTC
.,.,17,TRBV28,TRBJ2-2,CASTESHPGQNTGELFF,TGTGCCAGCACCGAATCCCACCCGGGACAGAACACCGGGGAGCTGTTTTTT
.,.,15,TRBV7-9,TRBJ1-2,CASSLAGGGQGGYTF,TGTGCCAGCAGCTTAGCGGGCGGGGGGCAAGGTGGCTACACCTTC
.,.,12,TRBV2,TRBJ1-2,CASSVHRVSYTF,TGTGCCAGCAGTGTCCACAGGGTGAGCTACACCTTC
.,TRBD1,15,TRBV5-5,TRBJ2-7,CASSTYPGQGYEQYF,TGTGCCAGCAGCACCTACCCGGGACAGGGATACGAGCAGTACTTC
.,.,14,TRBV9,TRBJ2-3,CASSALPSTDTQYF,TGTGCCAGCAGCGCACTACCGAGCACAGATACGCAGTATTTT
.,TRBD1,17,TRBV27,TRBJ1-4,CASRARWGQITNEKLFF,TGTGCCAGCAGGGCCCGGTGGGGACAGATAACTAATGAAAAACTGTTTTTT
.,.,12,TRBV3-1/TRBV3-2,TRBJ2-7,CASSQTGYEQYF,TGTGCCAGCAGCCAGACGGGCTACGAGCAGTACTTC
.,.,14,TRBV6-5,TRBJ1-1,CASSTPGQKAEAFF,TGTGCCAGCAGTACCCCGGGACAAAAGGCTGAAGCTTTCTTT
once,TRBD2,15,TRBV11-3,TRBJ2-1,CASSLDQRERNEQFF,TGTGCCAGCAGCTTAGACCAGCGGGAGCGAAATGAGCAGTTCTTC
once,.,14,TRBV13,TRBJ2-1,CACRRGGGDNEQFF,TGTGCCTGCCGTCGGGGCGGAGGGGACAATGAGCAGTTCTTC
.,.,9,TRBV14,TRBJ1-4,CASRTGATF,TGTGCCAGCAGGACAGGCGCCACTTTT
.,TRBD1,14,TRBV2,TRBJ1-1,CASRPGQGARSAFF,TGTGCCAGCCGACCGGGACAGGGGGCGCGGTCGGCTTTCTTT
.,.,15,TRBV24-1,TRBJ1-5,CATSDSVGAHQPQHF,TGTGCCACCAGTGATTCGGTGGGGGCCCATCAGCCCCAGCATTTT
.,.,16,TRBV7-6,TRBJ1-1,CASSLVSSVKNTEAFF,TGTGCCAGCAGCCTAGTGTCCTCAGTCAAGAACACTGAAGCTTTCTTT
.,.,17,TRBV12-5,TRBJ2-2,CASGLVGGGLNTGELFF,TGTGCTAGTGGTTTGGTAGGCGGCGGGTTGAACACCGGGGAGCTGTTTTTT
.,.,14,TRBV29-1,TRBJ1-3,CSVEKGGSGNTIYF,TGCAGCGTTGAAAAAGGGGGCTCTGGAAACACCATATATTTT
many,.,12,TRBV28,TRBJ2-2,CASSLSPGELFF,TGTGCCAGCAGTTTATCTCCCGGGGAGCTGTTTTTT
.,TRBD1,13,TRBV25-1,TRBJ2-3,CARRQGGTDTQYF,TGTGCCAGAAGACAGGGGGGCACAGATACGCAGTATTTT
once,.,15,TRBV6-2/TRBV6-3,TRBJ2-2,CASSYEGLKAGELFF,TGTGCCAGCAGTTACGAGGGATTAAAAGCCGGGGAGCTGTTTTTT
once,.,9,TRBV11-2,TRBJ2-1,CAEGPEQFF,TGTGCTGAGGGCCCTGAGCAGTTCTTC
.,TRBD2,15,TRBV3-1/TRBV3-2,TRBJ2-5,CASSPSGGRSETQYF,TGTGCCAGCAGCCCGAGTGGCGGGAGAAGCGAGACCCAGTACTTC
once,.,17,TRBV4-2,TRBJ2-7,CASSDKASSLIGDEQYF,TGTGCCAGCAGCGACAAGGCGAGCTCCCTTATCGGTGACGAGCAGTACTTC
.,TRBD2,16,TRBV7-9,TRBJ2-3,CASSLGLRQGGDTQYF,TGTGCCAGCAGCTTGGGTCTTCGGCAGGGAGGGGATACGCAGTATTTT
.,.,14,TRBV27,TRBJ1-1,CASRSPDFGTEAFF,TGTGCCAGCAGATCCCCGGACTTCGGCACTGAAGCTTTCTTT
.,.,15,TRBV6-5,TRBJ1-1,CASSYEAVGSTEAFF,TGTGCCAGCAGTTACGAGGCAGTCGGGTCCACTGAAGCTTTCTTT
.,.,15,TRBV5-1,TRBJ2-7,CASSSNPDSQYEQYF,TGCGCCAGCAGCTCTAACCCGGACAGCCAATACGAGCAGTACTTC
.,.,18,TRBV5-4,TRBJ1-1,CASSPGGIPTFSFAGAFF,TGTGCCAGCAGCCCCGGGGGAATTCCTACTTTTTCCTTCGCGGGAGCTTTCTTT
.,.,14,TRBV30,TRBJ2-7,CAWATGSSSYEQYF,TGTGCCTGGGCTACAGGTTCAAGCTCCTACGAGCAGTACTTC
.,.,15,TRBV5-4,TRBJ2-7,CASSLYRVNIHEQYF,TGTGCCAGCAGCCTTTACAGGGTTAATATTCACGAGCAGTACTTC
.,TRBD1,13,TRBV10-3,TRBJ2-7,CAIAPGTAYEQYF,TGTGCCATCGCCCCCGGGACAGCCTACGAGCAGTACTTC
.,TRBD2,17,TRBV5-4,TRBJ2-2,CASSLGGGTSLTGELFF,TGTGCCAGCAGCTTGGGAGGGGGGACTAGTCTCACAGGGGAGCTGTTTTTT
.,TRBD1,16,TRBV5-1,TRBJ2-7,CASSLRGQATSYEQYF,TGCGCCAGCAGCTTGAGGGGACAGGCTACCTCCTACGAGCAGTACTTC
.,.,13,TRBV7-2,TRBJ2-4,CASSLARGNIQYF,TGTGCCAGCAGCTTAGCGCGGGGTAACATTCAGTACTTC
.,TRBD2,17,TRBV29-1,TRBJ2-2,CSVAGVGGRAHTGELFF,TGCAGCGTTGCCGGGGTCGGCGGGAGGGCCCACACCGGGGAGCTGTTTTTT
.,TRBD2,18,TRBV7-9,TRBJ2-1,CASSSGLAGGRSYNEQFF,TGTGCCAGCAGCTCCGGACTAGCGGGAGGACGCTCCTACAATGAGCAGTTCTTC
.,.,16,TRBV10-3,TRBJ2-7,CAISEGSGFNSYEQYF,TGTGCCATCAGTGAGGGCAGCGGATTTAACTCCTACGAGCAGTACTTC
.,.,15,TRBV27,TRBJ1-6,CASGPGSSYNSPLHF,TGTGCCAGCGGGCCGGGGAGCTCCTATAATTCACCCCTCCACTTT
once,TRBD1,14,TRBV6-5,TRBJ2-7,CASIFSAGGYEQYF,TGTGCCAGCATCTTCTCGGCAGGGGGCTACGAGCAGTACTTC
once,TRBD1,15,TRBV7-3,TRBJ2-1,CASSLRQGPLNEQFF,TGTGCCAGCAGCCTAAGACAGGGGCCCCTCAATGAGCAGTTCTTC
.,TRBD1,14,TRBV30,TRBJ1-2,CAWSVGDRKMGYTF,TGTGCCTGGAGTGTAGGGGACAGGAAAATGGGCTACACCTTC
.,.,13,TRBV11-2,TRBJ2-7,CASSLGGHYEQYF,TGTGCCAGCAGCTTAGGGGGCCACTACGAGCAGTACTTC
.,.,13,TRBV2,TRBJ1-1,CASSDRVGTEAFF,TGTGCCAGCAGTGACAGGGTGGGCACTGAAGCTTTCTTT
.,.,17,TRBV3-1/TRBV3-2,TRBJ1-1,CASSQEVQSYMNTEAFF,TGTGCCAGCAGCCAAGAGGTACAGAGTTACATGAACACTGAAGCTTTCTTT
.,.,12,TRBV7-9,TRBJ2-3,CASSPRGDTQYF,TGTGCCAGCAGCCCACGGGGAGATACGCAGTATTTT
.,TRBD2,15,TRBV7-2,TRBJ2-4,CASSLRTSGGNIQYF,TGTGCCAGCAGCCTCCGGACTAGCGGGGGAAACATTCAGTACTTC